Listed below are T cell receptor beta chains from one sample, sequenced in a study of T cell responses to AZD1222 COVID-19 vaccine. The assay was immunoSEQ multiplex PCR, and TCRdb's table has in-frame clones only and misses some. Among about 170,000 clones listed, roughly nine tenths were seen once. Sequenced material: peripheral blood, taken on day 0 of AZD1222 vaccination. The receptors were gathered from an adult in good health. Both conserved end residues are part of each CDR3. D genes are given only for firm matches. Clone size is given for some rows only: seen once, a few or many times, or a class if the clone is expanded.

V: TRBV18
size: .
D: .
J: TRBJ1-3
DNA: TGTGCCAGCTCACGGATCTCACAGGAAAGCTCTGGAAACACCATATATTTT
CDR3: CASSRISQESSGNTIYF

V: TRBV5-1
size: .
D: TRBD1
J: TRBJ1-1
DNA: TGCGCCAGCAGCTACGGGACAGGCGAGAGAGCTTTCTTT
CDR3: CASSYGTGERAFF

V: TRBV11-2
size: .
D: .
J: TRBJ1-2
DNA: TGTGCCAGCAGCCATCAAGCAGCTGAGGGCTACACCTTC
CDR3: CASSHQAAEGYTF

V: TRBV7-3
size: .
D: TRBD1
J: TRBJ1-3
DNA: TGTGCCAGCAGCCAACCGGGACAGCGCAACACCATATATTTT
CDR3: CASSQPGQRNTIYF

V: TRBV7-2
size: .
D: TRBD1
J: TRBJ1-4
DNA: TGTGCCAGCAGCTTACTAGGGGGCGGCTCTAGGGAAAAACTGTTTTTT
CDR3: CASSLLGGGSREKLFF

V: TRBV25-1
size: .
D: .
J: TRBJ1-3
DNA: TGTGCCAGCAGTGAATCAGGGCTGCCTGGAAACACCATATATTTT
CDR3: CASSESGLPGNTIYF

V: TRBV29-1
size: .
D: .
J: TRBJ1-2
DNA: TGCAGCGTTGTTTTGGCCGGCTATGGCTACACCTTC
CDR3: CSVVLAGYGYTF

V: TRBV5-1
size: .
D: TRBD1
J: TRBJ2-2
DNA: TGCGCCAGTCAGACAGGGGCGCACACCGGGGAGCTGTTTTTT
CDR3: CASQTGAHTGELFF

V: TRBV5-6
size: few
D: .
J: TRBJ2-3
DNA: TGTGCCAGCAGCTTGGAGTTGACAGATACGCAGTATTTT
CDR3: CASSLELTDTQYF

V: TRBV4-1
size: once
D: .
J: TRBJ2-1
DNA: TGCGCCAGCAGCCAAGACTCTTCCTACAATGAGCAGTTCTTC
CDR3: CASSQDSSYNEQFF

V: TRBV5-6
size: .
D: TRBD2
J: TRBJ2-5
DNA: TGTGCCAGCAGCCGGTGGACTAGCGGGGCTCACCAAGAGACCCAGTACTTC
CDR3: CASSRWTSGAHQETQYF

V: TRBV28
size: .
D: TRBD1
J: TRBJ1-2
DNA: TGTGCCAGCAGTGCACTGACAGGGGGTAATGGCTACACCTTC
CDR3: CASSALTGGNGYTF

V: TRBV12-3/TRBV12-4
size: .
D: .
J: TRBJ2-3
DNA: TGTGCCAGCGCCTTGGAGTCGCAGTATTTT
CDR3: CASALESQYF

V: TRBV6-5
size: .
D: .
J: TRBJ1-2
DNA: TGTGCCAGCAGTTACTCTGGGGTACACTATGGCTACACCTTC
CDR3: CASSYSGVHYGYTF